This passage covers 21 T cell receptor beta chains from one sample sequenced in a study of CD8 T cells in ankylosing spondylitis. TCRdb re-derived calls from the 5' RACE reads in MiXCR, one entry per CDR3 protein. The sample has about 42,000 distinct CDR3 sequences; under 4.5% are singletons. Sequenced: blood, either unsorted or a sorted T cell fraction (not recorded which). The receptors come from a female donor with ankylosing spondylitis or in good health (not recorded which).

This clonotype was recorded many times. The chain joins TRBV9 to TRBJ2-5, with 8 positions matching TRBD2. V gave up 9 bases and J gave up 1 base; unmatched junction bases: 8. The CDR3 runs 14 residues. Germline lookup yields CDR1 SGDLS and CDR2 YYNGEE. CDR3 DNA: TGTGCCACCAGTCGGGGGGGACCCCAAGAGACCCAGTACTTC. Translating gives CATSRGGPQETQYF.

By share, this clonotype counts as medium-sized. The J gene is TRBJ2-2, the V gene TRBV9; 7 bases agree with TRBD1. This CDR3 contains 15 residues. Unmatched junction bases numbered 7, after V lost 3 bases and J lost 5 bases. In germline, CDR1 is SGDLS, CDR2 YYNGEE. CDR3 in amino acids: CASSDTGEITGELFF. The CDR3 coding sequence is TGTGCCAGCAGCGACACAGGGGAAATTACCGGGGAGCTGTTTTTT.

This clonotype has a count of ten or more. The chain couples TRBV9 to TRBJ1-2; perhaps TRBD1 as D (5 bases). Per germline, CDR1 SGDLS and CDR2 YYNGEE. Deletions cut 2 bases from V and 2 bases from J, with 10 bases between. This CDR3 region has 14 residues. The CDR3 loop is CASSVGRVNYGYTF. The CDR3 DNA reads as TGTGCCAGCAGCGTCGGCAGGGTCAACTATGGCTACACCTTC.

This clonotype was seen at least ten times. The chain employs TRBV9 and TRBJ1-2, with 8 bases that match TRBD1. Trimming removed 5 bases from V and 5 bases from J; junction bases left unmatched: 11. CDR3 length: 15 residues. Germline V CDR1 and CDR2: SGDLS, YYNGEE. CDR3 residues: CASSSKDREHYGYTF. In DNA form, the CDR3 reads TGTGCCAGCAGTTCGAAGGACAGGGAGCATTATGGCTACACCTTC.

This clonotype was seen at least ten times. The chain employs TRBV9 and TRBJ2-1, with a tentative D call TRBD2 (5 bases). The germline CDR1 and CDR2 sequences are SGDLS and YYNGEE. The ends were cut back, 0 bases at V and 0 bases at J, with 16 bases in the middle. CDR3 length: 18 amino acids. The CDR3 region has the DNA TGTGCCAGCAGCGTAGCGGGGAACGTCAGGAGCTCCTACAATGAGCAGTTCTTC. It codes for CASSVAGNVRSSYNEQFF.

This clonotype showed up many times. This sequence joins TRBV9 and TRBJ1-2; D call uncertain. The germline V gene has CDR1 SGDLS and CDR2 YYNGEE. CDR3 length: 14 residues. Trimming cost V 1 base and J 6 bases, with 13 bases left between them. The CDR3 sequence is CASSVSGVIDGYTF. The CDR3 DNA sequence: TGTGCCAGCAGCGTATCGGGAGTGATCGATGGCTACACCTTC.

This clonotype was observed many times. This chain connects TRBV9 to TRBJ2-7; 14 positions agree with TRBD2. Germline V CDR1 and CDR2: SGDLS, YYNGEE. There are 15 residues in the CDR3. The ends lost 3 bases at V and 4 bases at J; junction bases unmatched: 3. In DNA form, the CDR3 reads TGTGCCAGCAGCGGAGGGACTAGCGGGGGATACGAGCAGTACTTC. Protein product: CASSGGTSGGYEQYF.

The chain carries TRBV9 and TRBJ1-4; 7 positions match TRBD1. Per the germline V gene, CDR1 is SGDLS and CDR2 is YYNGEE. The junction had 7 bases not matched to a gene; V was cut back by 4 bases and J by 7 bases. This CDR3 is 14 amino acids long. The CDR3 DNA reads TGTGCCAGCAGCCCACAGGGGACCAGTGAAAAACTGTTTTTT. Encoded protein: CASSPQGTSEKLFF.

This clonotype was seen repeatedly, ten times or more. The V call is TRBV9, the J call TRBJ2-4; perhaps D is TRBD1 or TRBD2 (5 bases each). Trimming cost V 2 bases and J 8 bases, with 20 bases left between them. The CDR3 loop spans 16 amino acids. Germline values: CDR1 SGDLS, CDR2 YYNGEE. DNA for the CDR3: TGTGCCAGCAGCGTGGGGGTCGGACAAGGCGGTGACATTCAGTACTTC. Protein sequence: CASSVGVGQGGDIQYF.

This clonotype was recorded a few times. V and J are TRBV9 and TRBJ2-3; TRBD1 agrees at 10 bases. The germline V gene encodes CDR1 SGDLS and CDR2 YYNGEE. The CDR3 length is 17 residues. V was clipped by 0 bases and J by 3 bases; unmatched bases: 7. CDR3 amino acids: CASSVGWRTGGTDTQYF. DNA for the CDR3: TGTGCCAGCAGCGTAGGATGGCGGACAGGGGGTACAGATACGCAGTATTTT.

At least ten counts were recorded for this clonotype. J is TRBJ2-7 and V is TRBV9; D not resolved. CDR3 length: 16 residues. CDR1 is SGDLS, CDR2 YYNGEE, per germline. Deletions cut 0 bases from V and 0 bases from J, with 13 bases between. This chain's CDR3 is CASSVAAIESSYEQYF. CDR3 sequence (DNA): TGTGCCAGCAGCGTAGCGGCGATAGAGAGCTCCTACGAGCAGTACTTC.

In this sample, this clonotype turned up many times. The chain employs TRBV9 and TRBJ1-2; no clear D. Germline CDR1 reads SGDLS; CDR2 reads YYNGEE. The CDR3 consists of 12 residues. Trimming took 6 bases from V and 10 from J, leaving 16 bases between them. In nucleotides, the CDR3 is TGTGCCAGCAAAAGGGATGGGGAGGACTACACCTTC. Residues: CASKRDGEDYTF.

This clonotype was detected many times. CDR3 bases: TGTGCCAGCAGCGTAGTTTTTCCCGGGACAGGGGGGAACACCGGGGAGCTGTTTTTT. This gives the protein CASSVVFPGTGGNTGELFF. The chain links TRBV9 to TRBJ2-2, with TRBD1 matching over 11 bases. The junction had 8 bases not matched to a gene; V was cut back by 0 bases and J by 1 base. Germline CDR1 is SGDLS and CDR2 is YYNGEE. There are 19 residues in the CDR3.

This clonotype is medium-sized. The chain has TRBV9 and TRBJ2-1; D might be TRBD1 or TRBD2, each matching 5 bases. Trimming shortened V by 3 bases and J by 2 bases, and 12 bases separated the two germline ends. The germline CDR1 and CDR2 sequences are SGDLS and YYNGEE. The CDR3 totals 15 residues. Here the CDR3 DNA reads TGTGCCAGCAGCGATCTCGGGGACGCCTACAATGAGCAGTTCTTC. Residues: CASSDLGDAYNEQFF.

This clonotype was picked up many times. The rearrangement joins TRBV9 to TRBJ1-4; unclear D gene. Germline V gene data show CDR1 as SGDLS and CDR2 as YYNGEE. V was trimmed by 3 bases and J by 8 bases, leaving 11 bases between them. This CDR3 region has 13 residues. CDR3 DNA sequence: TGTGCCAGCAGCGGATCTGGCGCCGAAAAACTGTTTTTT. This encodes CASSGSGAEKLFF.

This clonotype has ten or more counts. V and J are TRBV9 and TRBJ1-5; 7 bases map to TRBD1. The CDR3 spans 13 residues. V lost 3 bases to trimming and J lost 7 bases; unmatched junction nucleotides: 4. CDR1 is SGDLS and CDR2 is YYNGEE in the germline V gene. The CDR3 spells CASSGGTAQPQHF. The CDR3 DNA is TGTGCCAGCAGCGGGGGGACAGCCCAGCCCCAGCATTTT.

This clonotype appeared many times. The rearrangement joins TRBV9 to TRBJ1-6; D possibly corresponds to TRBD1 (5 bases). The germline V gene has CDR1 SGDLS and CDR2 YYNGEE. The CDR3 sequence is 16 residues long. The V end was cut by 0 bases, the J end by 0 bases, with 7 bases between. This CDR3 is CASSVEGSSYNSPLHF. The CDR3 nucleotides read TGTGCCAGCAGCGTAGAGGGGAGCTCCTATAATTCACCCCTCCACTTT.

This clonotype was observed at least ten times. This chain uses TRBV9 with TRBJ1-3; D is uncertain. Germline V gene data show CDR1 as SGDLS and CDR2 as YYNGEE. V dropped 4 bases and J dropped 2 bases, with 19 bases sitting between them. The CDR3 runs 17 residues. CDR3 amino acids: CASSPSETRAPGNTIYF. The CDR3 DNA is TGTGCCAGCAGCCCCTCAGAGACCCGGGCCCCTGGAAACACCATATATTTT.

This clonotype was seen ten or more times. V gene TRBV9 combines with J gene TRBJ2-7, with 7 bases aligning to TRBD2. The CDR3 sequence is 14 residues long. The ends lost 4 bases at V and 0 bases at J; junction bases unmatched: 4. Per germline, CDR1 SGDLS and CDR2 YYNGEE. The CDR3 spells CASSLGGSSYEQYF. CDR3 nucleotide sequence: TGTGCCAGCAGCCTGGGGGGGAGCTCCTACGAGCAGTACTTC.

This clonotype has at least ten counts. The CDR3 is CASSVDPLRRRGYTF. The CDR3 nucleotides read TGTGCCAGCAGCGTAGACCCCCTGCGGCGAAGAGGCTACACCTTC. The chain has TRBV9 and TRBJ1-2, with D unclear. Trimming removed 0 bases from V and 8 bases from J, with 17 bases in between. The CDR3 loop spans 15 amino acids. CDR1 is SGDLS, CDR2 YYNGEE, per germline.

This clonotype was recorded many times. The rearrangement links TRBV9 to TRBJ2-3, with 8 bases that match TRBD2. Germline V gene lookup returns CDR1 SGDLS and CDR2 YYNGEE. This CDR3 is 16 amino acids long. Trimming cost V 3 bases and J 3 bases; bases outside gene matches: 9. CDR3 loop: CASSAPNGGDTDTQYF. The CDR3, as DNA: TGTGCCAGCAGCGCCCCAAACGGGGGGGATACAGATACGCAGTATTTT.